This TCR beta chain was captured in a study of spatial heterogeneity in lung cancer. Overall study context: In raw reads, more than eight appearances on average were recorded for each unique TCR and UMI combination. The study, taken as a whole, reports: There were more appearances of ubiquitous expanded tumor TCRs in blood at resection than at follow-up.

A single record per CDR3 protein comes from TCRdb applying MiXCR to the 5' RACE reads. The table has 40,000 to 45,000 distinct CDR3 sequences, nearly 7% seen once. V was trimmed by 4 bases and J by 0 bases, leaving 9 bases between them. CDR1 is SGHDT, CDR2 YYEEEE, per germline. The CDR3 loop spans 14 amino acids. Time point noted: sample taken at primary tumor resection. Whole RNA obtained from tumor, nontumor lung or frozen PBMC underwent sequencing without sorting. This clonotype was detected ten times or more. The antigen is unknown. The clonotype comes from a female donor with early-stage non-small cell lung cancer. The chain has TRBV5-6 and TRBJ2-3, with D tentatively TRBD1 (5 bases). Sequences were derived from PBMCs, sampled at surgery. The CDR3 DNA sequence: TGTGCCAGCAGCAAAGGGGCTAGCACAGATACGCAGTATTTT. It specifies CASSKGASTDTQYF.